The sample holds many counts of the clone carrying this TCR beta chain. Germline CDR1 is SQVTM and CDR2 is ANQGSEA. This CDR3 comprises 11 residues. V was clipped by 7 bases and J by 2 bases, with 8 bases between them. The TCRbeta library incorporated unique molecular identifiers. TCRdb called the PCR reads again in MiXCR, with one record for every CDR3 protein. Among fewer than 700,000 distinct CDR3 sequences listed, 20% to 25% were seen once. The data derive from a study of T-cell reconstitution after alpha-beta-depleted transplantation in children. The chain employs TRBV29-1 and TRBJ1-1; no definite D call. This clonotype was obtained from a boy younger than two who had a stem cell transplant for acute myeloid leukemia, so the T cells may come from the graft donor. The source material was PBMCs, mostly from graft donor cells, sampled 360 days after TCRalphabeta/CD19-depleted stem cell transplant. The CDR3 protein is CSATRNTEAFF. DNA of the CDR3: TGCAGCGCTACACGTAACACTGAAGCTTTCTTT.